Listed below are T cell receptor beta chains from one sample, sequenced in a study of cytomegalovirus exposure and HLA in healthy donors. The repertoire was sequenced with immunoSEQ multiplex PCR; TCRdb's copy has only in-frame clones and lacks some. The table shows roughly 100,000 clones, with roughly three quarters occurring only once. Specimen: PBMCs. These receptors all stem from a male donor in good health and CMV-seropositive. Both conserved end residues are part of each CDR3. Each record gives: clone size, D gene, V gene, J gene, CDR3 protein, CDR3 DNA. D genes are given only for firm matches. Clone size appears in some rows only: once, few, many, or a class for an expanded clone.

-	TRBD1	TRBV7-9	TRBJ2-1	CASIPGGGRTYNEQFF	TGTGCCAGCATCCCAGGGGGCGGTCGAACCTACAATGAGCAGTTCTTC
-	-	TRBV28	TRBJ1-1	CASSNRAVTEAFF	TGTGCCAGCAGTAACAGGGCCGTCACTGAAGCTTTCTTT
-	-	TRBV18	TRBJ2-7	CASSPGQYEQYF	TGTGCCAGCTCTCCCGGACAGTACGAGCAGTACTTC
-	TRBD1	TRBV27	TRBJ1-5	CASSFSDRGPQHF	TGTGCCAGCAGTTTTTCCGACAGGGGGCCCCAGCATTTT
once	-	TRBV6-1	TRBJ2-1	CASRSGQGHLKEQFF	TGTGCCAGCAGATCAGGGCAGGGACATCTAAAGGAGCAGTTCTTC
-	TRBD2	TRBV7-8	TRBJ2-2	CASRLAENTGELFF	TGTGCCAGCAGACTAGCGGAAAACACCGGGGAGCTGTTTTTT
-	TRBD1	TRBV19	TRBJ1-2	CATKYGTGLGYTF	TGTGCCACTAAATACGGGACAGGGCTTGGCTACACCTTC
-	TRBD2	TRBV2	TRBJ2-3	CASSAADGTSGSWGTDTQYF	TGTGCCAGCAGTGCAGCCGACGGGACTAGCGGGAGCTGGGGCACAGATACGCAGTATTTT
-	TRBD2	TRBV15	TRBJ2-7	CATRGGGSSYEQYF	TGTGCCACCAGGGGCGGGGGTTCCTCCTACGAGCAGTACTTC
-	-	TRBV6-6	TRBJ1-1	CASSYRPRGGTEAFF	TGTGCCAGCAGTTACCGCCCCCGGGGGGGGACTGAAGCTTTCTTT
-	-	TRBV6-1	TRBJ2-7	CASMGGQSYEQYF	TGTGCCAGCATGGGGGGACAGTCCTACGAGCAGTACTTC
-	-	TRBV7-9	TRBJ1-5	CASSLAQGDQPQHF	TGTGCCAGCAGCTTAGCGCAGGGTGATCAGCCCCAGCATTTT
-	-	TRBV21-1	TRBJ2-5	CASSKGKNRGETQYF	TGTGCCAGCAGCAAGGGCAAAAATAGGGGAGAGACCCAGTACTTC
-	-	TRBV11-1	TRBJ2-5	CASSLGSSYFQETQYF	TGTGCCAGCAGCTTAGGGTCCTCGTACTTCCAAGAGACCCAGTACTTC
few	TRBD2	TRBV7-2	TRBJ2-3	CASSSRARGGTDTQYF	TGTGCCAGCAGCTCCAGAGCGCGGGGGGGCACAGATACGCAGTATTTT
-	TRBD2	TRBV6-5	TRBJ2-7	CASSYREGKSYEQYF	TGTGCCAGCAGTTATCGGGAGGGAAAATCCTACGAGCAGTACTTC
few	TRBD1	TRBV2	TRBJ2-5	CASSARGTGAGTQYF	TGTGCCAGCAGTGCAAGGGGAACAGGGGCGGGGACCCAGTACTTC
-	-	TRBV28	TRBJ2-7	CASSSPVLWEQYF	TGTGCCAGCAGTTCCCCAGTCCTTTGGGAGCAGTACTTC
-	-	TRBV7-6	TRBJ2-2	CASSLAPQGQNTGELFF	TGTGCCAGCAGCTTAGCCCCCCAGGGCCAAAACACCGGGGAGCTGTTTTTT
once	TRBD1	TRBV28	TRBJ2-4	CASTLRDSYFLAKNSQYF	TGTGCCAGTACCCTCCGGGACAGTTACTTCCTAGCCAAAAACAGTCAGTACTTC
-	-	TRBV5-4	TRBJ1-2	CASSLPGSFPGYTF	TGTGCCAGCAGCTTACCAGGGTCGTTCCCTGGCTACACCTTC
few	TRBD1	TRBV6-6	TRBJ2-7	CASSYTGAGEQYF	TGTGCCAGCAGCTATACAGGGGCCGGCGAGCAGTACTTC
-	-	TRBV4-1	TRBJ2-5	CASSQVGREETQYF	TGCGCCAGCAGCCAAGTAGGCCGGGAGGAGACCCAGTACTTC
-	TRBD2	TRBV7-2	TRBJ2-1	CASNSPGTSGKNEQFF	TGTGCCAGCAACTCTCCCGGGACTAGCGGGAAAAATGAGCAGTTCTTC
-	TRBD2	TRBV4-1	TRBJ2-3	CASSLSAGLAATDTQYF	TGCGCCAGCAGCCTTTCAGCGGGACTAGCGGCCACAGATACGCAGTATTTT
-	TRBD2	TRBV19	TRBJ2-3	CASSPRTSGGLTDTQYF	TGTGCCAGTAGTCCTCGGACTAGCGGGGGGCTCACAGATACGCAGTATTTT
-	TRBD2	TRBV2	TRBJ2-3	CASSLAGGYTDTQYF	TGTGCCAGCAGCCTAGCGGGAGGGTACACAGATACGCAGTATTTT
-	-	TRBV6-1	TRBJ2-1	CASSILRGLNEQFF	TGTGCCAGCAGTATACTCCGGGGTCTTAATGAGCAGTTCTTC
-	-	TRBV15	TRBJ2-7	CATSRDKGTGAYEQYF	TGTGCCACCAGCAGAGATAAGGGGACGGGAGCTTACGAGCAGTACTTC
-	TRBD1	TRBV4-3	TRBJ2-7	CASSQRGVGQGADEQYF	TGCGCCAGCAGCCAGAGGGGTGTTGGACAGGGGGCCGACGAGCAGTACTTC
-	-	TRBV7-9	TRBJ2-2	CAGRLANTGELFF	TGTGCCGGTCGACTCGCGAACACCGGGGAGCTGTTTTTT
-	TRBD2	TRBV7-9	TRBJ2-7	CSSSLALGTSGFYEQYF	TGTTCCAGCAGCTTAGCGCTGGGGACTAGCGGCTTCTACGAGCAGTACTTC
-	-	TRBV7-9	TRBJ2-7	CASSGASAGEQYF	TGTGCCAGCAGTGGGGCTTCGGCGGGGGAGCAGTACTTC
few	TRBD1	TRBV7-2	TRBJ1-2	CASSLGQGVNAF	TGTGCCAGCAGCTTGGGACAGGGGGTAAACGCCTTC
-	-	TRBV2	TRBJ1-2	CASSETGSGSYTF	TGTGCCAGCAGTGAAACGGGATCAGGCTCCTACACCTTC
-	-	TRBV7-2	TRBJ2-7	CASSQDWRDEQYF	TGTGCCAGCAGCCAGGACTGGCGCGACGAGCAGTACTTC
-	-	TRBV7-9	TRBJ1-3	CAAGRELRGNTIYF	TGTGCCGCAGGGAGGGAGCTGCGAGGAAACACCATATATTTT
few	-	TRBV30	TRBJ2-7	CAWVDGSSYEQYF	TGTGCCTGGGTAGACGGGAGCTCCTACGAGCAGTACTTC
-	-	TRBV18	TRBJ2-5	CASSPRSPDQETQYF	TGTGCCAGCTCACCAAGGAGCCCGGACCAAGAGACCCAGTACTTC